These 17 T cell receptor beta chains originate from one sample sequenced in a study of T cells in tumors and immune-related adverse events. Data came from immunoSEQ multiplex PCR; TCRdb stores just in-frame clones and leaves some out. The sample contains more than 10,000 clones, around 92% of which appear only once. The source material was lymph node tissue, sampled from a patient treated with anti-PD-1 therapy. The receptors derive from a female donor with metastatic renal cell carcinoma.

V usage is TRBV11-1 and J usage is TRBJ2-1; TRBD1 matches at 10 bases. With 4 bases clipped from V and 8 bases from J, the junction kept 14 bases outside the gene matches. Per germline, CDR1 SGHAT and CDR2 FQDESV (reference sequence). The CDR3 is 17 amino acids. For the CDR3, the DNA is TGTGCCAGCAGCTATAGGACCGGGACAGGGGATTCTGATGAGCAGTTCTTC. Translation gives CASSYRTGTGDSDEQFF.

The chain uses TRBV19 and TRBJ2-6; D not certain. Trimming removed 9 bases at V and 0 bases at J, with 12 bases between. The germline V gene encodes CDR1 LNHDA and CDR2 SQIVND (reference sequence). CDR3 size: 15 residues. The CDR3, as DNA: TGTGCCAGCAGGCGAGAACGCTCTGGGGCCAACGTCCTGACTTTC. It specifies CASRRERSGANVLTF.

The chain uses TRBV7-9 and TRBJ2-5, with 7 bases lining up with TRBD2. V lost 3 bases and J lost 5; bases outside the gene matches: 12. Per germline, CDR1 SEHNR and CDR2 FQNEAQ (reference sequence). The CDR3 has 16 residues. As DNA, the CDR3 is TGTGCCAGCAGCTTCGCGGGGGTTGGAAATGGGGAGACCCAGTACTTC. It yields the protein CASSFAGVGNGETQYF.

J is TRBJ1-2 and V is TRBV15; tentative D call: TRBD1 (5 bases). The CDR3 has 15 amino acids. Germline CDR1 LNHNV, CDR2 YYDKDF (reference sequence). V was cut by 5 bases and J by 4 bases, with 17 bases left in between. The CDR3: CATSPGSTVPYGYTF. The CDR3 DNA is TGTGCCACCAGCCCCGGCTCGACAGTTCCCTATGGCTACACCTTC.

The gene calls are TRBV4-3 and TRBJ1-1; D remains ambiguous. V lost 3 bases and J 7 bases, leaving 15 bases between the germline ends. Germline V CDR1 and CDR2: LGHNA, YSLEER. The CDR3 length is 14 residues. CDR3 DNA: TGCGCCAGCAGCCACCGGGCGGACGGCCGTGAAGCTTTCTTT. Its protein product is CASSHRADGREAFF.

The J gene is TRBJ1-1, the V gene TRBV5-1, with D unresolved. Trimming took 3 bases from V and 9 from J, leaving 15 bases between them. The CDR3 spans 13 residues. Germline loops: CDR1 SGHRS, CDR2 YFSETQ. CDR3: CASSSSEGYQAFF. In nucleotides, the CDR3 is TGCGCCAGCAGCTCAAGTGAAGGGTACCAAGCTTTCTTT.

The V and J genes are TRBV18 and TRBJ2-7, with D maybe TRBD1 (5 bases). Germline V CDR1 and CDR2: KGHSH, LQKENI. V was shortened by 5 bases and J by 2 bases, with 10 bases between the two germline ends. The CDR3 has 13 residues. The CDR3 nucleotides are TGTGCCAGCTCATTGGACACTACCTACGAGCAGTACTTC. Amino acid sequence: CASSLDTTYEQYF.

V is TRBV6-5 and J is TRBJ2-2; perhaps TRBD1 as D (5 bases). Trimming removed 5 bases from V and 9 bases from J, with 13 bases in between. From germline, CDR1 is MNHEY and CDR2 SVGAGI. CDR3 size: 13 residues. In DNA form, the CDR3 reads TGTGCCAGCAGTACGACAGTTGTCCGGGAGCTGTTTTTT. This translates into CASSTTVVRELFF.

This chain uses TRBV5-6 with TRBJ2-7; D is perhaps TRBD2 (8 bases). This CDR3 is 15 amino acids long. Looked up from germline, CDR1 is SGHDT and CDR2 is YYEEEE. The V and J ends lost 4 bases and 2 bases respectively, with 16 bases between them. The CDR3 DNA reads as TGTGCCAGCAGCCCGGGGGGGACAGTTACCTACGAGCAGTACTTC. As protein: CASSPGGTVTYEQYF. Full variable domain (missing parts from reference TRBV5-6 and TRBJ2-7): DAGVTQSPTHLIKTRGQQVTLRCSPKSGHDTVSWYQQALGQGPQFIFQYYEEEERQRGNFPDRFSGHQFPNYSSELNVNALLLGDSALYLCASSPGGTVTYEQYFGPGTRLTVT.

This chain connects TRBV5-1 to TRBJ1-2; TRBD1 matches at 7 bases. The V segment lost 4 bases and the J segment 7 bases; nucleotides outside the gene matches: 7. There are 13 residues in the CDR3. Germline lookup yields CDR1 SGHRS and CDR2 YFSETQ. CDR3 sequence: CASSPDRVLGYTF. In nucleotides, the CDR3 is TGCGCCAGCAGCCCCGACAGGGTTCTTGGCTACACCTTC.

The genes are TRBV4-3 and TRBJ2-4; D gene unclear. The germline gives CDR1 LGHNA, CDR2 YSLEER. V lost 0 bases and J 7 bases, leaving 19 bases between the germline ends. The length of the CDR3 is 17 residues. The DNA of the CDR3 is TGCGCCAGCAGCCAAGATTTCACTAACGGTGGGGTGAACATTCAGTACTTC. It encodes CASSQDFTNGGVNIQYF.

This clone has a single count. The chain couples TRBV6-1 to TRBJ2-1; unclear D gene. Germline V gene data show CDR1 as MNHNS and CDR2 as SASEGT. The CDR3 runs to 14 residues. Between the trimmed V and J ends, which lost 0 bases and 2 bases, there was a span of 5 bases. The DNA for the CDR3 is TGTGCCAGCAGTGAAGCGGGCCCCTACAATGAGCAGTTCTTC. Translating gives CASSEAGPYNEQFF.

The chain links TRBV18 to TRBJ2-5, with D uncertain. This CDR3 has 20 amino acids. CDR1 is KGHSH, CDR2 LQKENI, per germline. Trimming removed 3 bases from V and 5 bases from J, with 31 bases in between. The CDR3: CASSPRLPSRPTASRETQYF. The CDR3 bases are TGTGCCAGCTCACCCCGCTTACCAAGCAGGCCTACGGCAAGCAGGGAGACCCAGTACTTC.

The rearrangement uses TRBV5-8 and TRBJ1-4; no clear D gene. The germline V gene encodes CDR1 SGHTS and CDR2 YDEGEE. The V and J ends lost 0 bases and 0 bases respectively, with 6 bases between them. This CDR3 region has 15 residues. CDR3 region: CASSLASTTNEKLFF. The CDR3 region has the DNA TGTGCCAGCAGCTTGGCTAGTACAACTAATGAAAAACTGTTTTTT.

V and J are TRBV7-8 and TRBJ2-2, with TRBD2 identical over 11 bases. V shed 8 bases and J 4 bases; nucleotides not matched to a gene: 6. CDR1 SGHVS and CDR2 FQNEAQ come from the germline V gene. The CDR3 has 15 residues. CDR3 region: CASSHSGGATGELFF. CDR3 sequence (DNA): TGTGCCAGCTCACATAGCGGGGGGGCCACCGGGGAGCTGTTTTTT.

A single count supports this clone. The V call is TRBV5-1, the J call TRBJ2-3; D may be TRBD2 (6 bases). V lost 0 bases and J 0 bases, leaving 11 bases between the germline ends. The germline V gene has CDR1 SGHRS and CDR2 YFSETQ. The CDR3 has 16 residues. CDR3 in DNA: TGCGCCAGCAGCTTGGTCCCGGGGACTAGCACAGATACGCAGTATTTT. The encoded protein is CASSLVPGTSTDTQYF. The complete variable domain, with remaining parts taken from reference TRBV5-1 and TRBJ2-3, reads KAGVTQTPRYLIKTRGQQVTLSCSPISGHRSVSWYQQTPGQGLQFLFEYFSETQRNKGNFPGRFSGRQFSNSRSEMNVSTLELGDSALYLCASSLVPGTSTDTQYFGPGTRLTVL.

The CDR3 nucleotides read TGTGCCAGCAGCTCCAGACTGGAAGAGACCCAGTACTTC. Its protein is CASSSRLEETQYF. The chain is built from TRBV11-2 and TRBJ2-5, with unresolved D. CDR3 length equals 13 residues. Between the trimmed V and J ends, which lost 4 bases and 3 bases, there was a span of 9 bases. Germline loops: CDR1 SGHAT, CDR2 FQNNGV.